This T cell receptor beta chain emerged from a study of T cell responses to AZD1222 COVID-19 vaccine. In the case of this clone: What it binds is not known.

The V gene lost 6 bases and the J gene lost 6 bases, with 18 bases spanning the gap. The CDR3 contains 15 residues. Germline V CDR1 and CDR2: SNHLY, FYNNEI. Repertoires were generated with immunoSEQ multiplex PCR, while TCRdb's copy carries only in-frame clones and drops some. Found here are tens of thousands of clones, around nine tenths of them singletons; the top ten hold around 4.9%. Study observations and caveats: Reports say nearly half of spike-specific TCRs go after unmutated variant regions.

The source was peripheral blood, collected 28 days after the second dose of the MenACWY control vaccine. The origin of this receptor is an adult who received the MenACWY meningococcal vaccine as a control. The rearrangement uses TRBV2 and TRBJ1-5; D not certain. CDR3 nucleotide sequence: TGTGCCAGCAGGAATCCCTTAAGAACGGCTCAGCCCCAGCATTTT. It translates to CASRNPLRTAQPQHF. The full variable domain, in which reference TRBV2 and TRBJ1-5 provide the parts outside the CDR3, is EPEVTQTPSHQVTQMGQEVILRCVPISNHLYFYWYRQILGQKVEFLVSFYNNEISEKSEIFDDQFSVERPDGSNFTLKIRSTKLEDSAMYFCASRNPLRTAQPQHFGDGTRLSIL.